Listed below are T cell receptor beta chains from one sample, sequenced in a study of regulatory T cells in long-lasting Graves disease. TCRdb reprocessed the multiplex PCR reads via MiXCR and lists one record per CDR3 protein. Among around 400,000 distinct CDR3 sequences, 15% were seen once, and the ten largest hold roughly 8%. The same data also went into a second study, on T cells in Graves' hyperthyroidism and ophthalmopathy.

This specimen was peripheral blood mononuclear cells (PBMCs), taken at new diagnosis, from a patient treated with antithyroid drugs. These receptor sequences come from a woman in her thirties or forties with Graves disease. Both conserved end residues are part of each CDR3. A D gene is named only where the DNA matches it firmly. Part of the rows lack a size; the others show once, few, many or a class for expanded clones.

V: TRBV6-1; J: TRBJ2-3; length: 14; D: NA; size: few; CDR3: CASALSRLGDTQYF; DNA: TGTGCCAGCGCTCTTTCGCGGCTCGGAGATACGCAGTATTTT
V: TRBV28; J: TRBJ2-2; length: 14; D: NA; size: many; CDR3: CASKKDVLNGELFF; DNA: TGTGCCAGCAAGAAGGACGTCTTAAACGGGGAGCTGTTTTTT
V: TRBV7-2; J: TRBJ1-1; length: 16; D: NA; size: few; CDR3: CASSTNIPRPNTEAFF; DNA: TGTGCCAGCAGCACTAACATACCCCGGCCGAACACTGAAGCTTTCTTT
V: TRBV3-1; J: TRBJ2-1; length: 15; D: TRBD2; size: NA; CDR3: CASSQDKLAGEWQFF; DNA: TGTGCCAGCAGCCAAGATAAACTAGCGGGAGAATGGCAGTTCTTC
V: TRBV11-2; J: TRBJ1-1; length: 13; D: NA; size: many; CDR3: CASSPGLTTEAFF; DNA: TGTGCCAGCAGCCCCGGCTTGACTACTGAAGCTTTCTTT
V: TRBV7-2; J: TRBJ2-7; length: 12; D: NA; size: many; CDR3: CASSFAQREQYF; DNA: TGTGCCAGCAGCTTCGCCCAGAGGGAGCAGTACTTC
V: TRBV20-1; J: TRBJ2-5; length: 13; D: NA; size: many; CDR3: CSARPRRKETQYF; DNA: TGCAGTGCTAGACCCAGAAGAAAAGAGACCCAGTACTTC
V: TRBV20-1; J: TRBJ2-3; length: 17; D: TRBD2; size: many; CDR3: CSAPGSGRAGGTDTQYF; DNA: TGCAGTGCTCCAGGTAGCGGGAGGGCCGGGGGCACAGATACGCAGTATTTT
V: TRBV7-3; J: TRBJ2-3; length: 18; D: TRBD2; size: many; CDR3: CASSLSGRGRAAGDTQYF; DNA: TGTGCCAGCAGCTTATCGGGCCGCGGGAGGGCCGCCGGAGATACGCAGTATTTT
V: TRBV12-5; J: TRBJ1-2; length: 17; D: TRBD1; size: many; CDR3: CASGLVLGQGDRYGYTF; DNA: TGTGCTAGTGGTTTGGTATTAGGGCAGGGGGATCGGTATGGCTACACCTTC
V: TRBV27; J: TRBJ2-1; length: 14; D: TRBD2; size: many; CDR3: CASSPGTSGSEQFF; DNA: TGTGCCAGCAGCCCCGGGACTAGCGGGAGTGAGCAGTTCTTC
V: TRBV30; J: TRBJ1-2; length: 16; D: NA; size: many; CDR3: CAWSSLGRVDVNGYTF; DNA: TGTGCCTGGAGCTCCCTGGGACGTGTAGATGTGAATGGCTACACCTTC
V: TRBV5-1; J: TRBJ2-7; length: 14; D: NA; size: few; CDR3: CASSLDFPPYEQYF; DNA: TGCGCCAGCAGCTTGGATTTCCCACCCTACGAGCAGTACTTC
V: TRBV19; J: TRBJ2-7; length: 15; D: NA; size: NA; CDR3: CASSIGTGKTYEQYF; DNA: TGTGCCAGTAGTATCGGAACAGGGAAAACCTACGAGCAGTACTTC
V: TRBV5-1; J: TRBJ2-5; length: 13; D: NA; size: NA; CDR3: CASRKGGEETQYF; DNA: TGCGCCAGCCGGAAAGGGGGGGAAGAGACCCAGTACTTC
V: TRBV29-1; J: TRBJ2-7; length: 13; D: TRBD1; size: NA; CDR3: CSVDGTGVHEQYF; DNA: TGCAGCGTAGACGGGACAGGGGTCCACGAGCAGTACTTC
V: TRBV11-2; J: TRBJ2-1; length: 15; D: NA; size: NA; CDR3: CASSSNRGTYNEQFF; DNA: TGTGCCAGCAGCTCCAATCGGGGGACATACAATGAGCAGTTCTTC
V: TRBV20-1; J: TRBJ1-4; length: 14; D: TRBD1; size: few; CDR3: CSAPDRATNEKLFF; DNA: TGCAGTGCCCCCGACAGGGCAACTAATGAAAAACTGTTTTTT
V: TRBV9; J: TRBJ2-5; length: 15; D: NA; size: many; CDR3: CASSAGPRPQETQYF; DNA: TGTGCCAGCAGCGCCGGCCCAAGACCCCAAGAGACCCAGTACTTC
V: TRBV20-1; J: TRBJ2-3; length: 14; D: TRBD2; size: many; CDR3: CSARAGVFTDTQYF; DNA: TGCAGTGCTAGGGCGGGAGTTTTCACAGATACGCAGTATTTT
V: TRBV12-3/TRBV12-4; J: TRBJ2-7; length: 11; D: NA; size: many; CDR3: CASSQGVEQYF; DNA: TGTGCCAGCAGTCAAGGGGTCGAGCAGTACTTC
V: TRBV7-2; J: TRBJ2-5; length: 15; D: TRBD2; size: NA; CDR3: CASSSPGLEGETQYF; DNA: TGTGCCAGCAGCTCTCCGGGACTAGAAGGAGAGACCCAGTACTTC
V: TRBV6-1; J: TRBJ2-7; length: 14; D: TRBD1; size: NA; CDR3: CASSPGQGRKQQYF; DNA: TGTGCCAGCAGTCCCGGACAGGGTAGGAAACAGCAGTACTTC
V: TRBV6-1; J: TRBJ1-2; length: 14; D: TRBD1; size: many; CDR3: CASRGDREAYGYTF; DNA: TGTGCCAGCAGGGGGGACAGGGAGGCCTATGGCTACACCTTC
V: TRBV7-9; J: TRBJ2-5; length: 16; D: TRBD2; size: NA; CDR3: CAGSSGVAGGQETQYF; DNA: TGTGCCGGCAGCTCTGGGGTAGCGGGGGGCCAAGAGACCCAGTACTTC
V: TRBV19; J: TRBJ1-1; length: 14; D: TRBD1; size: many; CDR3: CASSIGGRGRGAFF; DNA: TGTGCCAGTAGTATCGGTGGCAGGGGGAGAGGAGCTTTCTTT
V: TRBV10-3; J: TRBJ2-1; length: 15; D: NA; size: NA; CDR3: CAQGISGNSYNEQFF; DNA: TGTGCCCAGGGGATTAGCGGAAACTCCTACAATGAGCAGTTCTTC
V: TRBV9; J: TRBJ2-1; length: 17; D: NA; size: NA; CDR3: CASSVGNDGGSYNEQFF; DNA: TGTGCCAGCAGCGTAGGGAATGATGGGGGATCCTACAATGAGCAGTTCTTC
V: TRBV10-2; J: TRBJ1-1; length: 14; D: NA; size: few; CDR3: CASSALGVIVEAFF; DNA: TGCGCCAGCAGTGCTCTTGGGGTGATCGTTGAAGCTTTCTTT
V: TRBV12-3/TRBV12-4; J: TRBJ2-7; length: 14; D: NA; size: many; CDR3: CASSLAGKQGEQYF; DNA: TGTGCCAGCAGTTTAGCAGGAAAGCAGGGCGAGCAGTACTTC
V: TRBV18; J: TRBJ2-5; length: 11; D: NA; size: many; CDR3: CASSNQETQYF; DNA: TGTGCCAGCTCAAACCAAGAGACCCAGTACTTC
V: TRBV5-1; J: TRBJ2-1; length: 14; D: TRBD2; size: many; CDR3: CASSSGTNYNEQFF; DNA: TGCGCCAGCAGCTCCGGGACTAACTACAATGAGCAGTTCTTC
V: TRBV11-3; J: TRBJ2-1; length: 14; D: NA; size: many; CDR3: CASSLGAPSNEQFF; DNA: TGTGCCAGCAGCCTCGGGGCCCCCTCCAATGAGCAGTTCTTC
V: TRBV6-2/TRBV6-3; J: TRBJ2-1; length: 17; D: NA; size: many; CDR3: CASSRRGGSGSYNEQFF; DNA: TGTGCCAGCAGTCGCCGAGGAGGGTCCGGCTCCTACAATGAGCAGTTCTTC
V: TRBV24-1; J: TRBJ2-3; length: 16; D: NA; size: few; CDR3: CATSDTGRGTADTQYF; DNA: TGTGCCACCAGTGATACGGGACGGGGTACAGCAGATACGCAGTATTTT
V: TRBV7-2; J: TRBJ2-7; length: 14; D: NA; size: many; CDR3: CASSQFGEPYEQYF; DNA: TGTGCCAGCAGCCAGTTTGGAGAGCCCTACGAGCAGTACTTC
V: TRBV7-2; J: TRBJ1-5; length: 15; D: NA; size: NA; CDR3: CASSLGAGGNQPQHF; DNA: TGTGCCAGCAGCTTAGGGGCCGGGGGTAATCAGCCCCAGCATTTT
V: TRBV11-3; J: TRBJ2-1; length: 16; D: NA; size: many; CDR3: CASSSTRGMGYNEQFF; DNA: TGTGCCAGCAGCTCTACTAGGGGGATGGGATACAATGAGCAGTTCTTC
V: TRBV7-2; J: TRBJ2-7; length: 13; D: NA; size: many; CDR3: CASSPRRDLKQYF; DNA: TGTGCCAGCAGCCCGAGGAGGGATCTAAAGCAGTACTTC
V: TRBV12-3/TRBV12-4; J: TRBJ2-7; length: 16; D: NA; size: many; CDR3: CASSLGQTGSSYEQYF; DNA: TGTGCCAGCAGTTTAGGCCAAACAGGAAGCTCCTACGAGCAGTACTTC
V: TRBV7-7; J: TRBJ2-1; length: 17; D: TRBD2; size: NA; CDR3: CASSLGLAGDSYNEQFF; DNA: TGTGCTAGCAGCTTAGGGCTAGCGGGAGACTCCTACAATGAGCAGTTCTTC
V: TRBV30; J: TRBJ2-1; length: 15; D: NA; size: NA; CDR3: CASTGMSGGFNEQFF; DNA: TGTGCCTCCACGGGGATGAGCGGCGGGTTCAATGAGCAGTTCTTC
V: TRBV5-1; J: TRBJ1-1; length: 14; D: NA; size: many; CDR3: CASSLDSVNTEAFF; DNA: TGCGCCAGCAGCTTGGATTCGGTGAACACTGAAGCTTTCTTT
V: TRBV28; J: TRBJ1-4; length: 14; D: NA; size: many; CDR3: CASSPGLGYEKLFF; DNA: TGTGCCAGCAGCCCGGGATTAGGGTATGAAAAACTGTTTTTT
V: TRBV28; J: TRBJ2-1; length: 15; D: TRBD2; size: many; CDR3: CASRDGGGGYNEQFF; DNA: TGTGCCAGCAGGGACGGGGGGGGGGGCTACAATGAGCAGTTCTTC
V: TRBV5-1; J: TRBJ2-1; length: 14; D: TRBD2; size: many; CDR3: CASSFSGSRLEQFF; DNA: TGCGCCAGCAGCTTTAGCGGGTCCCGACTTGAGCAGTTCTTC
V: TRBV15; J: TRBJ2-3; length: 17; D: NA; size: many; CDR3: CATSSPSSQGTRDTQYF; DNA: TGTGCCACCAGCTCCCCTTCCTCGCAGGGGACGCGGGATACGCAGTATTTT
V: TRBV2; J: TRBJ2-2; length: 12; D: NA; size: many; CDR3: CASMDGTGELFF; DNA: TGTGCCAGCATGGATGGAACCGGGGAGCTGTTTTTT
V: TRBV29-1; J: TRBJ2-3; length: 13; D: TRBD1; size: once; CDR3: CSVVRGLTDTQYF; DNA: TGCAGCGTTGTCAGGGGGCTCACAGATACGCAGTATTTT